This T cell receptor beta chain was identified in a study of cytomegalovirus exposure and HLA in healthy donors. Regarding the study as a whole: Specificity for CMV antigens was confirmed in vitro for a few of the CMV-associated chains.

As concerns this clone: Antigen specificity is unknown.

The germline V and J ends were trimmed by 4 bases and 2 bases, with 14 bases remaining between them. Per germline, CDR1 SGHDT and CDR2 YYEEEE. The CDR3 sequence is 15 residues long. A multiplex PCR was run with 60 Vbeta primers and 13 Jbeta primers. This table comes from immunoSEQ multiplex PCR, and its TCRdb copy is limited to in-frame clones, with some not included. Of about 130,000 clones in the sample, approximately 82% were seen once. This clonotype was sampled from a boy aged 2-9 years in good health and CMV-seronegative. This rearrangement joins TRBV5-6 to TRBJ2-3; tentative D call: TRBD2 (5 bases). The sample was PBMCs. This CDR3 reads CASSRLAGLTDTQYF. DNA of the CDR3: TGTGCCAGCAGCCGCTTGGCGGGCCTCACAGATACGCAGTATTTT.